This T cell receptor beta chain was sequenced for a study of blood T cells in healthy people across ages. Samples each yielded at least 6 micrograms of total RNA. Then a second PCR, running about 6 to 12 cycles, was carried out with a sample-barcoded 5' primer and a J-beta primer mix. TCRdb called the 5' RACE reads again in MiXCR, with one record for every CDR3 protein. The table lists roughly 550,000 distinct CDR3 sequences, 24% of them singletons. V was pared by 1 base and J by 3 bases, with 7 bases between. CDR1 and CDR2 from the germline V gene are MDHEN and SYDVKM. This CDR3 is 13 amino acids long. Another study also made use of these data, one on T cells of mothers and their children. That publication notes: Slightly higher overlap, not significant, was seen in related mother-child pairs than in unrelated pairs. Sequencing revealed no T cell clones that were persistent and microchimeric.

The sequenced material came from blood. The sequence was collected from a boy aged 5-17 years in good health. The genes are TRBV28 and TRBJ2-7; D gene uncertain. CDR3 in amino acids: CASSLYSRYEQYF. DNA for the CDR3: TGTGCCAGCAGTTTATACAGCCGCTACGAGCAGTACTTC. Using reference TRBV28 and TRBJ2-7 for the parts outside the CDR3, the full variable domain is DVKVTQSSRYLVKRTGEKVFLECVQDMDHENMFWYRQDPGLGLRLIYFSYDVKMKEKGDIPEGYSVSREKKERFSLILESASTNQTSMYLCASSLYSRYEQYFGPGTRLTVT.